Each of the 27 T cell receptor beta chains below was sequenced from the same sample in a study. TCRdb recomputed calls from the RT-PCR reads with MiXCR, one row per CDR3 protein. The sample contains more than 550,000 distinct CDR3 sequences, 14% of which appear only once. The sample was memory CD4+ T cells from blood. Source of these receptors: a female donor in good health, serving as a healthy control.

This chain uses TRBV6-4 with TRBJ1-6; TRBD1 aligns across 7 bases. This CDR3 region has 15 residues. Germline CDR1 is MRHNA and CDR2 is SNTAGT. After removal of 8 bases from V and 8 bases from J, the junction contained 12 bases not matched to a gene. CDR3 amino acids: CASRFTGTADSPLHF. As DNA, the CDR3 is TGTGCCAGCCGATTTACCGGGACAGCAGATTCACCCCTCCACTTT.

J is TRBJ1-1 and V is TRBV2; 8 bases agree with TRBD1. Losses at the gene ends were 7 bases for V and 6 bases for J; bases not matched to a gene: 7. CDR1 SNHLY and CDR2 FYNNEI come from the germline V gene. The CDR3 sequence is 13 residues long. CDR3 amino acids: CASTPDREAEAFF. Written as DNA, the CDR3 is TGTGCCAGCACCCCGGACAGGGAGGCTGAAGCTTTCTTT.

This clonotype was seen ten or more times. The rearrangement uses TRBV6-5 and TRBJ2-5; 12 bases match TRBD2. CDR1 and CDR2 from the germline V gene are MNHEY and SVGAGI. CDR3 length equals 16 residues. Germline trimming cut 0 bases from V and 5 bases from J; bases unmatched to any gene: 4. The CDR3 reads CASSYSWTSGIETQYF. Written as DNA, the CDR3 is TGTGCCAGCAGTTACTCGTGGACTAGCGGGATTGAGACCCAGTACTTC.

V usage is TRBV14 and J usage is TRBJ1-4, with unresolved D. V lost 2 bases, J lost 3 bases, and 10 bases lay in between. Germline-derived CDR1 and CDR2 are SGHDN and FVKESK. The CDR3 totals 15 residues. In DNA, the CDR3 is TGTGCCAGCAGCCAACGTTACGGACCTAATGAAAAACTGTTTTTT. It yields the protein CASSQRYGPNEKLFF.

This clonotype was seen repeatedly, ten times or more. The genes are TRBV6-5 and TRBJ1-2; D might be TRBD1 (5 bases). V dropped 2 bases and J dropped 8 bases, with 15 bases sitting between them. The CDR3 is made up of 14 amino acids. Germline CDR1 and CDR2: MNHEY and SVGAGI. As DNA, the CDR3 is TGTGCCAGCAGTTACCGGACTACAGGCTACGGCTACACCTTC. As protein: CASSYRTTGYGYTF.

The table lists this clonotype with a few counts. The V and J genes are TRBV7-2 and TRBJ2-7; TRBD2 matches 14 bases. From germline, CDR1 is SGHTA and CDR2 FQGNSA. The CDR3 loop spans 15 amino acids. V was clipped by 5 bases and J by 9 bases; unmatched bases: 9. As DNA, the CDR3 is TGTGCCAGCAGCCTGACTAGCGGGAGGGCCATCGGGCAGTACTTC. Translated: CASSLTSGRAIGQYF.

This clonotype was seen at least ten times. The chain uses TRBV28 and TRBJ1-1; D perhaps matches TRBD1 (5 bases). Trimming took 9 bases from V and 10 from J, leaving 24 bases between them. The CDR3 extends over 14 amino acids. Germline V gene data show CDR1 as MDHEN and CDR2 as SYDVKM. CDR3 loop: CASSLGDHLNGAFF. DNA for the CDR3: TGTGCCAGTAGCCTGGGGGACCATCTTAATGGAGCTTTCTTT.

This clonotype was counted between two and nine times. The gene calls are TRBV5-1 and TRBJ2-6; D is unclear. V was shortened by 2 bases and J by 0 bases, with 9 bases between the two germline ends. This CDR3 contains 16 residues. Germline V CDR1 and CDR2: SGHRS, YFSETQ. The CDR3 spells CASSLYEVSGANVLTF. In DNA, the CDR3 is TGCGCCAGCAGCTTATACGAGGTCTCTGGGGCCAACGTCCTGACTTTC.

This clonotype showed up many times. The chain links TRBV20-1 to TRBJ2-7; no clear D. From germline, CDR1 is DFQATT and CDR2 SNEGSKA (reference sequence). Deletions cut 6 bases from V and 6 bases from J, with 15 bases between. The CDR3 runs 12 residues. CDR3 coding DNA: TGCAGTGCCATCACCTCAGTTGCCGAGCAGTACTTC. This sequence encodes CSAITSVAEQYF.

CDR3 DNA: TGTGCCAGCAGCCGCTCACCAGGTACCTACGAGCAGTACTTC. Amino acids: CASSRSPGTYEQYF. The gene calls are TRBV7-2 and TRBJ2-7, with D hard to call. With 5 bases removed from V and 2 bases from J, the gap between germline ends came to 13 bases. This CDR3 spans 14 amino acids. Germline loops: CDR1 SGHTA, CDR2 FQGNSA.

The chain couples TRBV5-1 to TRBJ1-4, with TRBD1 as a possible D gene (5 bases). The CDR3 has 15 residues. With 7 bases removed from V and 8 bases from J, the gap between germline ends came to 21 bases. The germline V gene has CDR1 SGHRS and CDR2 YFSETQ. The CDR3 DNA sequence: TGCGCCAGCCGAGATGTTCCCGCCCAGGGCGAAAAACTGTTTTTT. As protein: CASRDVPAQGEKLFF.

V gene TRBV28 combines with J gene TRBJ2-5; TRBD2 aligns across 7 bases. The CDR3 spans 18 residues. Germline V gene data show CDR1 as MDHEN and CDR2 as SYDVKM. J lost 5 bases, V lost 2 bases, and 17 bases had no gene match. The CDR3 here is CASSLNSPAMWGGETQYF. In DNA, the CDR3 is TGTGCCAGCAGTTTAAATTCCCCGGCCATGTGGGGAGGGGAGACCCAGTACTTC.

This sequence joins TRBV6-5 and TRBJ1-1, with TRBD1 matching 7 bases. After removal of 5 bases from V and 6 bases from J, the junction contained 9 bases not matched to a gene. The CDR3 consists of 14 residues. CDR1 and CDR2 (germline): MNHEY, SVGAGI. For the CDR3, the DNA is TGTGCCAGCAGTGCGCAGGGGGGCCGAGCTGAAGCTTTCTTT. Translated: CASSAQGGRAEAFF.

This clonotype was counted only a few times. The V and J genes are TRBV6-5 and TRBJ2-7; the D gene is possibly TRBD1 (6 bases). V shed 6 bases and J shed 3 bases, with 12 bases lying between them. The CDR3 contains 13 residues. In germline, CDR1 is MNHEY, CDR2 SVGAGI. The CDR3 sequence is CASSLDSYYEQYF. The CDR3 bases are TGTGCCAGCAGCCTGGACAGCTACTACGAGCAGTACTTC.

The V and J genes are TRBV20-1 and TRBJ2-7; no clear D gene. V dropped 8 bases and J dropped 2 bases, with 19 bases sitting between them. CDR1 is DFQATT and CDR2 is SNEGSKA in the germline V gene (reference sequence). This CDR3 comprises 14 residues. This chain's CDR3 is CSTHTGSLAYEQYF. Here the CDR3 DNA reads TGCAGTACCCATACCGGGTCGCTTGCCTACGAGCAGTACTTC.

V is TRBV7-8 and J is TRBJ2-2; D is uncertain. There are 17 residues in the CDR3. Germline V lookup: CDR1 SGHVS, CDR2 FQNEAQ. V was cut by 1 base and J by 4 bases, with 16 bases left in between. CDR3 nucleotide sequence: TGTGCCAGCAGCTTAGAGGAGAACAGTCATATCACCGGGGAGCTGTTTTTT. As protein: CASSLEENSHITGELFF. Looking up the rest from reference TRBV7-8 and TRBJ2-2 gives the full variable domain: GAGVSQSPRYKVAKRGQDVALRCDPISGHVSLFWYQQALGQGPEFLTYFQNEAQLDKSGLPSDRFFAERPEGSVSTLKIQRTQQEDSAVYLCASSLEENSHITGELFFGEGSRLTVL.

Ten or more counts support this clonotype. This chain links TRBV10-3 with TRBJ1-5; no definite D call. Between the trimmed V and J ends, which lost 2 bases and 9 bases, there was a span of 8 bases. The V gene's germline CDR1 is ENHRY and CDR2 SYGVKD. The CDR3 contains 12 residues. The CDR3 coding sequence is TGTGCCATCAGTGAGACGAATATGCCCCAGCATTTT. It yields the protein CAISETNMPQHF.

This clonotype came up many times. The chain uses TRBV7-2 and TRBJ1-6; 8 bases are a match to TRBD1. After removal of 3 bases from V and 7 bases from J, the junction contained 2 bases not matched to a gene. This CDR3 is built from 14 residues. Germline-derived CDR1 and CDR2 are SGHTA and FQGNSA. CDR3 bases: TGTGCCAGCAGCTTGGGACAGGAGAATTCACCCCTCCACTTT. Amino acid sequence: CASSLGQENSPLHF.

This clonotype turned up a few times. The chain employs TRBV13 and TRBJ2-5, with 15 nucleotides matching TRBD2. Unmatched junction bases numbered 7, after V lost 4 bases and J lost 4 bases. The CDR3 spans 17 residues. CDR1 PRHDT and CDR2 FYEKMQ come from the germline V gene (reference sequence). CDR3 nucleotide sequence: TGTGCCAGCAGCTCTACCGGGACTAGCGGGGGGTCAGAGACCCAGTACTTC. Its translation is CASSSTGTSGGSETQYF. Full variable domain (rest looked up from reference TRBV13 and TRBJ2-5): AAGVIQSPRHLIKEKRETATLKCYPIPRHDTVYWYQQGPGQDPQFLISFYEKMQSDKGSIPDRFSAQQFSDYHSELNMSSLELGDSALYFCASSSTGTSGGSETQYFGPGTRLLVL.

This clonotype was picked up many times. The genes are TRBV10-3 and TRBJ1-6; D remains unclear. With 4 bases removed from V and 6 bases from J, the gap between germline ends came to 13 bases. Germline V CDR1 and CDR2: ENHRY, SYGVKD. The CDR3 is made up of 15 amino acids. For the CDR3, the DNA is TGTGCCATCAGTGTTTTGGGGATGACTAATTCACCCCTCCACTTT. Its protein is CAISVLGMTNSPLHF.

This clonotype has more than one count but fewer than ten. CDR3 protein: CASSKDRGSGSPLHF. CDR3 sequence (DNA): TGTGCCAGCAGTAAGGACAGGGGGAGTGGATCACCCCTCCACTTT. The chain joins TRBV12-3 or TRBV12-4 to TRBJ1-6; 10 positions match TRBD1. V lost 5 bases, J lost 10 bases, and 8 bases stayed unmatched. The CDR3 is 15 residues long.

This clonotype has at least ten counts. This rearrangement joins TRBV10-3 to TRBJ2-1, with TRBD2 matching 10 bases. The V and J ends lost 6 bases and 5 bases, in that order; junction bases with no gene match: 4. Germline V gene lookup returns CDR1 ENHRY and CDR2 SYGVKD. The CDR3 spans 14 residues. Here the CDR3 reads CAISSGLANNEQFF. The CDR3 bases are TGTGCCATCAGCTCGGGACTAGCGAACAATGAGCAGTTCTTC.

The chain combines TRBV15 with TRBJ1-1; tentatively, D is TRBD1 (6 bases). The CDR3 spans 16 residues. V was pared by 5 bases and J by 1 base, with 17 bases between. The V gene's germline CDR1 is LNHNV and CDR2 YYDKDF (reference sequence). The CDR3 coding sequence is TGTGCCACCAGCCTCTGGGGGCAGGGTACGAACACTGAAGCTTTCTTT. This gives the protein CATSLWGQGTNTEAFF.

A few counts support this clonotype. V is TRBV29-1 and J is TRBJ2-5; D remains unclear. This CDR3 comprises 13 residues. The germline gives CDR1 SQVTM, CDR2 ANQGSEA. With 5 bases removed from V and 2 bases from J, the gap between germline ends came to 12 bases. The CDR3 nucleotides read TGCAGCGTTTATCAAGTAAATCAAGAGACCCAGTACTTC. Its protein is CSVYQVNQETQYF. The whole variable domain, remainder taken from reference TRBV29-1 and TRBJ2-5, is SAVISQKPSRDICQRGTSLTIQCQVDSQVTMMFWYRQQPGQSLTLIATANQGSEATYESGFVIDKFPISRPNLTFSTLTVSNMSPEDSSIYLCSVYQVNQETQYFGPGTRLLVL.

The chain recombines TRBV12-3 or TRBV12-4 with TRBJ1-2, with a tentative D call TRBD1 (5 bases). V gave up 4 bases and J gave up 2 bases, with 14 bases separating them. The CDR3 length is 15 residues. The CDR3 sequence: CASSSGHGDNYGYTF. CDR3 in DNA: TGTGCCAGCAGTTCCGGACATGGGGACAACTATGGCTACACCTTC.

This clonotype occurred a few times. The V gene is TRBV7-2, the J gene TRBJ2-3; 8 bases match TRBD2. The CDR3 is 14 residues long. The V gene end was trimmed by 1 base and the J gene end by 7 bases; junction bases not matched to a gene: 4. CDR1 is SGHTA, CDR2 FQGNSA, per germline. CDR3 nucleotides: TGTGCCAGCAGCTTAGATCCTAGCGGGTATACGCAGTATTTT. It codes for CASSLDPSGYTQYF.

This clonotype showed up just a few times. The rearrangement joins TRBV5-5 to TRBJ1-1; D remains unclear. Germline CDR1 reads SGHKS; CDR2 reads YYEKEE (reference sequence). The V and J ends lost 4 bases and 0 bases respectively, with 16 bases between them. The CDR3 is made up of 16 amino acids. The CDR3 here is CASSATPVDLNTEAFF. The CDR3 bases are TGTGCCAGCAGCGCGACTCCTGTTGATCTGAACACTGAAGCTTTCTTT.